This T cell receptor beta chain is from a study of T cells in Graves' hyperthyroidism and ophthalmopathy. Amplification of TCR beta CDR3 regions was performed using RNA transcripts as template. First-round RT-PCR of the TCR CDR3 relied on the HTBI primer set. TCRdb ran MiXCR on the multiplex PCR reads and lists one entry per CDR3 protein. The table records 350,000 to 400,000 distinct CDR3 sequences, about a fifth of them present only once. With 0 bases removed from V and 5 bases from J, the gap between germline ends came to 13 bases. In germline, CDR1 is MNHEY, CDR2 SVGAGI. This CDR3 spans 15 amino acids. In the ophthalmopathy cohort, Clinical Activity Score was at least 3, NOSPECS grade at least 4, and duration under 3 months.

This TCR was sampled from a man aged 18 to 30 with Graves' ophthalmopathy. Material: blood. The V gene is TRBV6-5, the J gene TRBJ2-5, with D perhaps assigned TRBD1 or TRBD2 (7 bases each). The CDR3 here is CASSYSDREGETQYF. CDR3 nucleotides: TGTGCCAGCAGTTACTCTGACAGGGAGGGGGAGACCCAGTACTTC.